This TCR beta chain derives from a study of blood T cell repertoires in COVID-19. Study-level background: Nucleic acid was either cDNA or gDNA, and it came from T cells, B-cell-depleted T cells, or PBMCs.

Germline CDR1 MDHEN, CDR2 SYDVKM. The CDR3 sequence is 15 residues long. J lost 5 bases, V lost 5 bases, and 9 bases had no gene match. Profiling relied on immunoSEQ multiplex PCR, and the TCRdb table lists in-frame clones only, not all of them. The sample lists about 270,000 clones, around nine tenths occurring once. The specimen was PBMCs or T cells enriched from blood (not recorded which). The sequence derives from a woman between 18 and 29 years old who had recovered from COVID-19. The rearrangement joins TRBV28 to TRBJ2-7; 10 bases line up with TRBD1. The CDR3 region has the DNA TGTGCCAGCAGTCGCCGGACAGGGGGTGTGGACGAGCAGTACTTC. Protein sequence: CASSRRTGGVDEQYF. The full variable domain, completed using reference TRBV28 and TRBJ2-7, is DVKVTQSSRYLVKRTGEKVFLECVQDMDHENMFWYRQDPGLGLRLIYFSYDVKMKEKGDIPEGYSVSREKKERFSLILESASTNQTSMYLCASSRRTGGVDEQYFGPGTRLTVT.